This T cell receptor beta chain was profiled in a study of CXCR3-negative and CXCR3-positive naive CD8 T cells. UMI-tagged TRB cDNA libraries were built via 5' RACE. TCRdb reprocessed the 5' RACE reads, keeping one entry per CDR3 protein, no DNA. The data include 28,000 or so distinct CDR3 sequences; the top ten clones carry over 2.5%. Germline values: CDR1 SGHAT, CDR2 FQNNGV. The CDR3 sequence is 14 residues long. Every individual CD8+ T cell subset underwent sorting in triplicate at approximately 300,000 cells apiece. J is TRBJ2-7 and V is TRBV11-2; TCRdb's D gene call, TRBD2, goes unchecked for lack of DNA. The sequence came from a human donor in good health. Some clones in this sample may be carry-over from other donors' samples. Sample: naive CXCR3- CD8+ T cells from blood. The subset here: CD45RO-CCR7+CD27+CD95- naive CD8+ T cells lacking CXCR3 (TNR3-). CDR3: CASSLGLPHYEQYF.